This section outlines one T cell receptor beta chain sequence together with its context. TCRdb's table, derived via immunoSEQ multiplex PCR, lists solely in-frame clones and lacks some. The sample comprises under 130,000 clones, more than 85% of which are singletons, and about 1.2% rests with the top ten. The data originate from a study of T cell responses to AZD1222 COVID-19 vaccine. Germline trimming cut 1 base from V and 5 bases from J; bases unmatched to any gene: 10. The CDR3 is 16 amino acids. Germline assignment: CDR1 SGHAT and CDR2 FQNNGV. The receptor's source is an adult in good health. The chain carries TRBV11-2 and TRBJ2-5, with 7 bases aligning to TRBD1. The material was peripheral blood, obtained on day 0 of AZD1222 vaccination. The CDR3 sequence is CASSLGSRGGRETQYF. The CDR3 coding sequence is TGTGCCAGCAGCTTAGGGAGTAGAGGGGGCCGGGAGACCCAGTACTTC.